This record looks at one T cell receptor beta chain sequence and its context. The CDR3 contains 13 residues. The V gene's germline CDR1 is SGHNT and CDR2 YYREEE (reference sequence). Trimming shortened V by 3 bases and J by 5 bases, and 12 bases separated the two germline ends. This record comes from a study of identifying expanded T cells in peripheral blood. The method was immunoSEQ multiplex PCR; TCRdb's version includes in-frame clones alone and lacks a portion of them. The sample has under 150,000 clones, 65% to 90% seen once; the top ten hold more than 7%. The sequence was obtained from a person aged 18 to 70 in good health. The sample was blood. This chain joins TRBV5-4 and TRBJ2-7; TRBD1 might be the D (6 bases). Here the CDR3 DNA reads TGTGCCAGCAGCTCACAGGGAAGCCACGAGCAGTACTTC. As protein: CASSSQGSHEQYF.